The entry below gives a single TCR beta chain sequence along with its context. Its antigen is currently unknown. It may be a read error: a sequence one base away is much more abundant. Documented time point: newly diagnosed GD, antithyroid drugs for less than 3 months. RNA isolated from PBMCs was used to make the TCR library. EDTA tubes held 9 to 10 milliliters of peripheral blood from each patient. The data were taken from a study of regulatory T cells in long-lasting Graves disease. Trimming stripped 4 bases from V and 4 bases from J, with 9 bases between. The germline V gene encodes CDR1 DFQATT and CDR2 SNEGSKA (reference sequence). The CDR3 is made up of 12 amino acids. Arm-PCR of CDR3 regions and iRepertoire HTBI primers were used to build TCR beta libraries. TCRdb processed the multiplex PCR reads anew with MiXCR; each CDR3 protein has one entry. This sample yields hundreds of thousands of distinct CDR3 sequences, of which 13% are seen a single time; roughly 9.7% belongs to the top ten.

Points from the study as a whole: There were preferences for TRBV28, TRBJ1-2 and TRBJ2-5 in persistent disease. Sharing of public clonotypes was greater in persistent patients (2,741) than in new patients (around 1,000).

The same sample was also studied in work on T cells in Graves' hyperthyroidism and ophthalmopathy. As that report states: Blood also held most thyroid clonotypes expanded beyond 0.001.

The sample consisted of peripheral blood mononuclear cells (PBMCs), taken at new diagnosis, from a patient treated with antithyroid drugs. The V gene is TRBV20-1, the J gene TRBJ2-3; D gene uncertain. The source of this sequence is a man aged 25-40 years with Graves disease. CDR3 sequence reads: CSAKGSSDTQYF. The CDR3 DNA follows: TGCAGTGCTAAAGGCTCCTCAGATACGCAGTATTTT.